What follows are 5 T cell receptor beta chains derived from one specimen sequenced in a study of OX40 agonist ivuxolimab in advanced cancers. Libraries were prepared by immunoSEQ multiplex PCR; TCRdb keeps only in-frame clonotypes and omits some of them. Among 58,000 or so clones listed, roughly 83% were seen once. Sequencing used CD4+ or CD8+ T cells sorted from blood, obtained in a trial of the OX40 agonist ivuxolimab. These receptors were taken from an adult with an advanced solid tumor such as melanoma, head and neck, liver or kidney cancer.

As concerns this clone: Additional DNA sequences in this sample encode the identical CDR3. The chain employs TRBV18 and TRBJ2-7; unclear D gene. This CDR3 is 13 amino acids long. The V gene's germline CDR1 is KGHSH and CDR2 LQKENI. V shed 6 bases and J shed 5 bases, with 14 bases lying between them. The CDR3 DNA reads as TGTGCCAGCTCTCCTATCCTCACTGACGAGCAGTACTTC. Its translation: CASSPILTDEQYF.

This chain uses TRBV18 with TRBJ1-5, with a weak D call TRBD1 (5 bases). The length of the CDR3 is 14 residues. In germline, CDR1 is KGHSH, CDR2 LQKENI. V was trimmed by 6 bases and J by 6 bases, leaving 15 bases between them. CDR3 residues: CASSNRGPSQPQHF. As DNA, the CDR3 is TGTGCCAGCTCTAATCGGGGCCCGAGTCAGCCCCAGCATTTT.

In DNA form, the CDR3 reads TGTGCCAGCAGTTTACGGACAGGGCAACATACGCAGTATTTT. Translated: CASSLRTGQHTQYF. This chain connects TRBV6-4 to TRBJ2-3; 8 positions match TRBD1. Trimming removed 5 bases from V and 7 bases from J; junction bases left unmatched: 8. The CDR3 runs to 14 residues. Germline V gives CDR1 MRHNA, CDR2 SNTAGT.

The CDR3: CASSSPGQREKLFF. The CDR3 DNA follows: TGTGCCAGTAGTAGCCCGGGGCAGCGGGAAAAACTGTTTTTT. The chain carries TRBV19 and TRBJ1-4; tentative D call: TRBD1 (5 bases). Trimming took 4 bases from V and 8 from J, leaving 14 bases between them. The CDR3 is 14 residues long. The germline gives CDR1 LNHDA, CDR2 SQIVND (reference sequence).

The J gene is TRBJ2-7, the V gene TRBV11-3; 9 bases match TRBD1. Trimming took 4 bases from V and 1 from J; bases not matched to a gene: 5. CDR1 SGHNT and CDR2 YENEEA come from the germline V gene. The CDR3 is 15 residues long. CDR3 sequence (DNA): TGTGCCAGCAGCTCCGGGACAGGGTCGTCCTACGAGCAGTACTTC. This encodes CASSSGTGSSYEQYF. Full variable domain (outside the CDR3, taken from reference TRBV11-3 and TRBJ2-7): EAGVVQSPRYKIIEKKQPVAFWCNPISGHNTLYWYLQNLGQGPELLIRYENEEAVDDSQLPKDRFSAERLKGVDSTLKIQPAELGDSAVYLCASSSGTGSSYEQYFGPGTRLTVT.